This T cell receptor beta chain was obtained from a study of long-term antiretroviral therapy in people with HIV. Treatment for every participant with HIV took place in the United States. Germline V gives CDR1 SEHNR, CDR2 FQNEAQ (reference sequence). This CDR3 is 13 amino acids long. Trimming removed 6 bases from V and 5 bases from J, with 13 bases in between. Runs used v3.0 of the immunoSEQ assay and were done at survey level. The study targeted 40,000-50,000 T-cell genomes per sample in sequencing. Profiling relied on immunoSEQ multiplex PCR, and the TCRdb table lists in-frame clones only, not all of them. The repertoire includes some 18,000 clones, 80% to 90% of them detected once, and around 19% sits in the top ten. Study findings and constraints: Controls showed broader CDR3 length ranges than did the HIV repertoires.

About this clone: Its antigen is not identified.

The V call is TRBV7-9, the J call TRBJ1-1; tentative D call: TRBD1 (5 bases). Sample: unsorted PBMCs, taken 0.6 years after starting antiretroviral therapy. The sequence derives from a woman between 18 and 29 years old with HIV. CDR3 sequence reads: CASSTGGGTEAFF. The CDR3 bases are TGTGCCAGCAGTACTGGCGGGGGGACTGAAGCTTTCTTT.